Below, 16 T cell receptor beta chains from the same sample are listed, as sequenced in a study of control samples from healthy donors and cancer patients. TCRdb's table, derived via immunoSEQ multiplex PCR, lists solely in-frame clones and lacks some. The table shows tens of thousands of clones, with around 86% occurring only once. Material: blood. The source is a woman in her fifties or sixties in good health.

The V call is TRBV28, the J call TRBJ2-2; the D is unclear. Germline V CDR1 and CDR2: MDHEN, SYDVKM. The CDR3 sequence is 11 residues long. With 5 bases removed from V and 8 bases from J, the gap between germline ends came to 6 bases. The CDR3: CASSTRGELFF. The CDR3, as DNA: TGTGCCAGCAGTACAAGGGGGGAGCTGTTTTTT. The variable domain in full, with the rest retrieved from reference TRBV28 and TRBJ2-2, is DVKVTQSSRYLVKRTGEKVFLECVQDMDHENMFWYRQDPGLGLRLIYFSYDVKMKEKGDIPEGYSVSREKKERFSLILESASTNQTSMYLCASSTRGELFFGEGSRLTVL.

CDR3 DNA: TGTGCCAGCAGTGGGCGACAACGCAATCAGCCCCAGCATTTT. It translates to CASSGRQRNQPQHF. V gene TRBV6-2 or TRBV6-3 combines with J gene TRBJ1-5; D unresolved. This CDR3 contains 14 residues. The ends were cut back, 5 bases at V and 2 bases at J, with 10 bases in the middle. The germline CDR1 and CDR2 sequences are MNHEY and SVGEGT.

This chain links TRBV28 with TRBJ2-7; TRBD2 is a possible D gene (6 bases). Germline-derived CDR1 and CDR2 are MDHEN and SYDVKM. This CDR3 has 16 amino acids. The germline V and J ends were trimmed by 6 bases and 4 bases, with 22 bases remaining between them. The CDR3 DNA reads TGTGCCAGCAGACAAGGAGGGACTTCCAATTGGTACGAGCAGTACTTC. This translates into CASRQGGTSNWYEQYF.

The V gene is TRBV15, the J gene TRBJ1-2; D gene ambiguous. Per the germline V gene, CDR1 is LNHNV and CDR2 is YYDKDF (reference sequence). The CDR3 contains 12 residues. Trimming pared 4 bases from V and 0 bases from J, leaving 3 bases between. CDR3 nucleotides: TGTGCCACCAGCACAGCTAACTATGGCTACACCTTC. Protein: CATSTANYGYTF.

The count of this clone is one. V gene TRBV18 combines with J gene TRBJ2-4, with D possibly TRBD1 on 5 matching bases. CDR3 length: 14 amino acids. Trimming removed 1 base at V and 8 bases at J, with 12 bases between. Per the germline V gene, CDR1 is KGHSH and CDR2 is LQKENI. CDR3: CASSPLGRDDIQYF. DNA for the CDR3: TGTGCCAGCTCACCACTAGGCAGGGATGACATTCAGTACTTC.

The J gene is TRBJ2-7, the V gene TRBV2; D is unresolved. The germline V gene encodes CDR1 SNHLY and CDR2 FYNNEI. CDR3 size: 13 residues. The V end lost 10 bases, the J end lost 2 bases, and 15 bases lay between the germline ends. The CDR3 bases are TGTGCCAACCTCCGGGCCCAGACCTACGAGCAGTACTTC. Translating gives CANLRAQTYEQYF. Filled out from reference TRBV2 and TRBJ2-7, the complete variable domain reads EPEVTQTPSHQVTQMGQEVILRCVPISNHLYFYWYRQILGQKVEFLVSFYNNEISEKSEIFDDQFSVERPDGSNFTLKIRSTKLEDSAMYFCANLRAQTYEQYFGPGTRLTVT.

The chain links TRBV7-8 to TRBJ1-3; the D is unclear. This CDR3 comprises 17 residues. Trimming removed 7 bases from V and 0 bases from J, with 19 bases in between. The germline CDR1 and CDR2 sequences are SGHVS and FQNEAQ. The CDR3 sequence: CASTSTLAGTSGNTIYF. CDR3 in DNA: TGTGCCAGCACCTCAACCCTAGCAGGAACCTCTGGAAACACCATATATTTT.

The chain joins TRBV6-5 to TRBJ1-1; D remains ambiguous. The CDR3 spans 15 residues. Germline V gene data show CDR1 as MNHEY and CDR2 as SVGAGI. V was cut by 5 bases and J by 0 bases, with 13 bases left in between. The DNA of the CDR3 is TGTGCCAGCAGTCGGACTCCTTCCTTGAACACTGAAGCTTTCTTT. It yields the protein CASSRTPSLNTEAFF.

The CDR3, as DNA: TGTGCCAGCAGCCGGACAGGGGGCGGCACTGAAGCTTTCTTT. Encoded protein: CASSRTGGGTEAFF. This chain links TRBV7-9 with TRBJ1-1; 11 bases map to TRBD1. This CDR3 region has 14 residues. The germline V gene has CDR1 SEHNR and CDR2 FQNEAQ (reference sequence). The V segment lost 5 bases and the J segment 4 bases; nucleotides outside the gene matches: 3. The full variable domain, in which reference TRBV7-9 and TRBJ1-1 provide the parts outside the CDR3, is DTGVSQNPRHKITKRGQNVTFRCDPISEHNRLYWYRQTLGQGPEFLTYFQNEAQLEKSRLLSDRFSAERPKGSFSTLEIQRTEQGDSAMYLCASSRTGGGTEAFFGQGTRLTVV.

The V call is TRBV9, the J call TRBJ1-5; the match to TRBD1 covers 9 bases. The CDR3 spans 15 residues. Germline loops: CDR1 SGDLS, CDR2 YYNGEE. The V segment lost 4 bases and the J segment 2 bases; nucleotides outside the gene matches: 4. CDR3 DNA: TGTGCCAGCAGCCCCACAGGGGGCGGCAATCAGCCCCAGCATTTT. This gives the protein CASSPTGGGNQPQHF.

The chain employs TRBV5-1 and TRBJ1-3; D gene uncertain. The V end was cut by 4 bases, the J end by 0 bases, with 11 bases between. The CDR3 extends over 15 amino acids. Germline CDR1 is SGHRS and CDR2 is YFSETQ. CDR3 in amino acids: CASSQDGTSGNTIYF. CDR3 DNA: TGCGCCAGCAGCCAGGACGGAACCTCTGGAAACACCATATATTTT.

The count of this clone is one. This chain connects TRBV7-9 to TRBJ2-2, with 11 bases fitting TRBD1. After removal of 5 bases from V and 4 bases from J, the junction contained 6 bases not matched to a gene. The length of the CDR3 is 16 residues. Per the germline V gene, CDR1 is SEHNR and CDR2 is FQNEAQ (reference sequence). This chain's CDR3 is CASSGQGASGTGELFF. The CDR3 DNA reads TGTGCCAGCAGCGGACAGGGGGCGTCCGGCACCGGGGAGCTGTTTTTT.

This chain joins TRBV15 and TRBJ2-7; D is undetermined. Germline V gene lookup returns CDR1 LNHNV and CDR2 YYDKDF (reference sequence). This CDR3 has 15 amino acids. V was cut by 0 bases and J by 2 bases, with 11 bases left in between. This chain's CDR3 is CATSRDRPGPYEQYF. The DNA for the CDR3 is TGTGCCACCAGCAGAGATCGTCCAGGTCCCTACGAGCAGTACTTC.

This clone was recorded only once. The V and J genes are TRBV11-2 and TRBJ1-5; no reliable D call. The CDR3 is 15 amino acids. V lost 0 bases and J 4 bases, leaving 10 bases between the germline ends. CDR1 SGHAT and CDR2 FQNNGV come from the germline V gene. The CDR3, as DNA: TGTGCCAGCAGCTTAGATGGCAGCCCAAATCAGCCCCAGCATTTT. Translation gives CASSLDGSPNQPQHF.

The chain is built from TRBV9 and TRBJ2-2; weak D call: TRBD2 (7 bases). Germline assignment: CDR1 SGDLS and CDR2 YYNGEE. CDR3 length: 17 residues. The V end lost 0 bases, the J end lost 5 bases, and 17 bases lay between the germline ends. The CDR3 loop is CASSVATGGAVTGELFF. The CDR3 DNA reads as TGTGCCAGCAGCGTAGCTACGGGGGGCGCGGTTACCGGGGAGCTGTTTTTT.

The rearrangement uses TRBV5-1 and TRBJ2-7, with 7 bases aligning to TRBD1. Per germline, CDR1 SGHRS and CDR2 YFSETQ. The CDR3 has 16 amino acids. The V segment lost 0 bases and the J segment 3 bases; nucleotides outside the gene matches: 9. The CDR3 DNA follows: TGCGCCAGCAGCTTGGGCAGGACAGGTATCAACTACGAGCAGTACTTC. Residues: CASSLGRTGINYEQYF.